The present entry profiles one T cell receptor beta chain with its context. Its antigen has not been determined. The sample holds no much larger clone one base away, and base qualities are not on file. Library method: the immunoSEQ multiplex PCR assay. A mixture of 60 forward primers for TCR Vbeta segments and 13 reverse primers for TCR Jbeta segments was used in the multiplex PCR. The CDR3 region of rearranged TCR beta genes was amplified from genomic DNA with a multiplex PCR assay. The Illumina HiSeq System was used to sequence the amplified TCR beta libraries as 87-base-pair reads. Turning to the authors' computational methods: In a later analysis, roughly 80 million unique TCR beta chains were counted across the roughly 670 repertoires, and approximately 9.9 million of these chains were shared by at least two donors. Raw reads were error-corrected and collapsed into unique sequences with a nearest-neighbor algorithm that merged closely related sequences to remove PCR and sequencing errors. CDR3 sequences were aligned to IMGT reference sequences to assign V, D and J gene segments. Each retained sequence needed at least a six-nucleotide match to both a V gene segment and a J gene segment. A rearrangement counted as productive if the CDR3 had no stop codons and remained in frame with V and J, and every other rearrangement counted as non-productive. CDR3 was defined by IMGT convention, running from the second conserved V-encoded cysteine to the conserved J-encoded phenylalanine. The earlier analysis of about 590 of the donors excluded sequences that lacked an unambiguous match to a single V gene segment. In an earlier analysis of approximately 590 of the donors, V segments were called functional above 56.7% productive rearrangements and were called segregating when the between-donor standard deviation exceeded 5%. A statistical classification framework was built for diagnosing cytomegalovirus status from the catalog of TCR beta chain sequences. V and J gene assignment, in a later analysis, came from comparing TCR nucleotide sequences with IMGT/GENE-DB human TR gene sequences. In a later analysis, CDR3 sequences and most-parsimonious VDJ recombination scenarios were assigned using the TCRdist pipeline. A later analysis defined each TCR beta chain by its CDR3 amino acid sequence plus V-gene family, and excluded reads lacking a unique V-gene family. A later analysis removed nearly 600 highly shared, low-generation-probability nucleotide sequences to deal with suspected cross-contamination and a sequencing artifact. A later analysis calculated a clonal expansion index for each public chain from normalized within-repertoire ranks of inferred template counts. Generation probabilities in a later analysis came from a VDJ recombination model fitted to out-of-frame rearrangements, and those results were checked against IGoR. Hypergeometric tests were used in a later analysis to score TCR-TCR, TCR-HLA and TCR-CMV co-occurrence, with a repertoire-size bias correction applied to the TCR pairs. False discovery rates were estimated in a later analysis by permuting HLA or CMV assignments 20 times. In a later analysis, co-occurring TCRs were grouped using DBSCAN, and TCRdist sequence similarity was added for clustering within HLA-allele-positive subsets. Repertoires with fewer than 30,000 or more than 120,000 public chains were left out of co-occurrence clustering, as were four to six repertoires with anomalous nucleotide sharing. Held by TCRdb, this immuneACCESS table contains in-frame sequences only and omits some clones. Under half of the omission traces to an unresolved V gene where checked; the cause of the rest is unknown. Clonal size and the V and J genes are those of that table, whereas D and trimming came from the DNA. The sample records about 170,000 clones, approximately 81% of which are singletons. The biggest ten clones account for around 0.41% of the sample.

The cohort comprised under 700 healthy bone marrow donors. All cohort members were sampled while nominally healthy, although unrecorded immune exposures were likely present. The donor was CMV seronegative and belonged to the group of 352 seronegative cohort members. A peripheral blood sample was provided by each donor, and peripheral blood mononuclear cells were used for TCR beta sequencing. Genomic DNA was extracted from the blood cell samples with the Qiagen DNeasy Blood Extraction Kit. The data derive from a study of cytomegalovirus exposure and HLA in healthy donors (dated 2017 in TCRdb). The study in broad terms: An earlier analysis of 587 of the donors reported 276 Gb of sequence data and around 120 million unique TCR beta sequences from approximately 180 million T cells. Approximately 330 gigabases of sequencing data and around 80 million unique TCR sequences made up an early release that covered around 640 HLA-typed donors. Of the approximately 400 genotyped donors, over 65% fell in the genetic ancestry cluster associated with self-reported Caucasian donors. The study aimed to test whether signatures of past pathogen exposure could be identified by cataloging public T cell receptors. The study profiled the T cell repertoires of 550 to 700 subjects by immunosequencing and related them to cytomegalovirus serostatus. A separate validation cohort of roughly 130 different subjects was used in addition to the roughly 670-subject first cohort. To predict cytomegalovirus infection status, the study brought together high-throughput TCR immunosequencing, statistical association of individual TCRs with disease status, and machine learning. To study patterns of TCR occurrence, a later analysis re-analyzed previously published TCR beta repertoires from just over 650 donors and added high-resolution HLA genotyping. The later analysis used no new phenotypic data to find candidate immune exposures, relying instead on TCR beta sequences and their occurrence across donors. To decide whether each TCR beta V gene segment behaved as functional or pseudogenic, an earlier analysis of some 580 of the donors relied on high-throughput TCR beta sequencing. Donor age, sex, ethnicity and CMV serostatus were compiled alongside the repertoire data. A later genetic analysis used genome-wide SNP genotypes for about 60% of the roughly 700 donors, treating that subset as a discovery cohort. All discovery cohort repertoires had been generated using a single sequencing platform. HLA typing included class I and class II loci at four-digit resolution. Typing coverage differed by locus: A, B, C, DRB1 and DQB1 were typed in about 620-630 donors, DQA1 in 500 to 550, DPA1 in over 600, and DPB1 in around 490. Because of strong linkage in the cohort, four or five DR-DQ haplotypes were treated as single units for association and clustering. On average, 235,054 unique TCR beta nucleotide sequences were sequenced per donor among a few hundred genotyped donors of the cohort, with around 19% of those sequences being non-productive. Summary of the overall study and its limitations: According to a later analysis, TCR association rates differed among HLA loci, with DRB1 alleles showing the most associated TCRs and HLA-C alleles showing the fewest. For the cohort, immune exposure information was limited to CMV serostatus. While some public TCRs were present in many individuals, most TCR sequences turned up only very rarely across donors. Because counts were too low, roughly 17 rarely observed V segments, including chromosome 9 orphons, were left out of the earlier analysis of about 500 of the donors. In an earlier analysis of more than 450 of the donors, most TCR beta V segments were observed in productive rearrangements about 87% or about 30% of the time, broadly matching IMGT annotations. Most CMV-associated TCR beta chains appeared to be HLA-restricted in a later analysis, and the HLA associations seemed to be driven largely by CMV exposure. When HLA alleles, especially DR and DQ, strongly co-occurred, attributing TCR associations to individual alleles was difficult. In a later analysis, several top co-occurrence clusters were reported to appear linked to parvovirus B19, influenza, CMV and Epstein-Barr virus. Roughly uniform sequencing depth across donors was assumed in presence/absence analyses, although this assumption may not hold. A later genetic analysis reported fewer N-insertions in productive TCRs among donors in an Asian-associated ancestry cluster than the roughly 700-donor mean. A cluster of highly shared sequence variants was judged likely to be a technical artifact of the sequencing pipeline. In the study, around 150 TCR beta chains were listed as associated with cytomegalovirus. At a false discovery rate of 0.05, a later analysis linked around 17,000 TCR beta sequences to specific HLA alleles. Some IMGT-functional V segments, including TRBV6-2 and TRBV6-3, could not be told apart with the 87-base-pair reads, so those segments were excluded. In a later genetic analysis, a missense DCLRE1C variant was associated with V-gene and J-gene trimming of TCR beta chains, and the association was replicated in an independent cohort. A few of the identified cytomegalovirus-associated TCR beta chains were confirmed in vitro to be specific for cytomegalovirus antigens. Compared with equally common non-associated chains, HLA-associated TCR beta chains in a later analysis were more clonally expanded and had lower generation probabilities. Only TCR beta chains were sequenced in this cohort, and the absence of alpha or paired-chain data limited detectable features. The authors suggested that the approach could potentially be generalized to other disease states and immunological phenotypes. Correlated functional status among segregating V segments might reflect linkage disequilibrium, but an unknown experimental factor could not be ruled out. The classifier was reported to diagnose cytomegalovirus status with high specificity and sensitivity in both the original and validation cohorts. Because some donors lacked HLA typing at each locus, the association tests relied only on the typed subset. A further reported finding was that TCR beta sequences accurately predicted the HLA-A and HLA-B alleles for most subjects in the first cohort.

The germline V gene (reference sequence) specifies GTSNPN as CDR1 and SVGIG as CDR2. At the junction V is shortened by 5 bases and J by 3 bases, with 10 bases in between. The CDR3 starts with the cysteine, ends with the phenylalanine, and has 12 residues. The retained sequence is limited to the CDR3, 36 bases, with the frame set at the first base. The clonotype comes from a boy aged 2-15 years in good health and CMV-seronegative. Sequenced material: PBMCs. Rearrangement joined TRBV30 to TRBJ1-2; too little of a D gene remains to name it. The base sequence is TGTGCCTGGGCCCCCGGGGACTATGGCTACACCTTC. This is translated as CAWAPGDYGYTF. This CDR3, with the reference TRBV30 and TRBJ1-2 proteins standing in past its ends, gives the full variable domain SQTIHQWPATLVQPVGSPLSLECTVEGTSNPNLYWYRQAAGRGLQLLFYSVGIGQISSEVPQNLSASRPQDRQFILSSKKLLLSDSGFYLCAWAPGDYGYTFGSGTRLTVV.